This TCR beta chain is drawn from a study of blood T cell repertoires in COVID-19. The overall study: The origin of the acute and convalescent COVID-19 samples was the United States, Italy and Spain. Sample material is recorded as cDNA or gDNA derived from T cells, B-cell-depleted T cells, or PBMCs.

The cohort comprised adults aged about 18 to 100 years residing in some 24 US areas. With 4 bases removed from V and 4 bases from J, the gap between germline ends came to 18 bases. Germline CDR1 and CDR2: SGHRS and YFSETQ. The CDR3 totals 16 residues. The assay was immunoSEQ multiplex PCR, and TCRdb's table has in-frame clones only and misses some. The sample lists approximately 400,000 clones; roughly four fifths were seen once. The sample taken for sequencing was PBMCs or T cells enriched from blood (not recorded which). V usage is TRBV5-1 and J usage is TRBJ1-3; no clear D gene. The sequence was obtained from a woman between 50 and 59 years old who had recovered from COVID-19. CDR3 nucleotides: TGCGCCAGCAGCCGAGAAATTTCAGGAGGCGGAAACACCATATATTTT. This translates into CASSREISGGGNTIYF.